One T cell receptor beta chain is described in this entry. Clones were sequenced by immunoSEQ multiplex PCR, and TCRdb holds only the in-frame ones, with some missing. This sample carries about 470,000 clones, 75% to 85% of them seen once, and the ten largest clones take around 14%. CDR1 and CDR2 from the germline V gene are SGHVS and FQNEAQ. Unmatched junction bases numbered 4, after V lost 5 bases and J lost 4 bases. The CDR3 runs to 14 residues. These data belong to a study of shared clonotypes between healthy human individuals. Study-wide background: Aged between 18 and 49, the donors were a couple of women and three men.

The material sequenced was PBMCs. The TCR sequence derives from a woman in her 40s in good health. Some clones in this sample may be carry-over from other donors' samples. The V call is TRBV7-8, the J call TRBJ2-7; 11 bases agree with TRBD1. CDR3 in DNA: TGTGCCAGCAGCAGGGACAGGGGGATTTACGAGCAGTACTTC. Translation gives CASSRDRGIYEQYF.